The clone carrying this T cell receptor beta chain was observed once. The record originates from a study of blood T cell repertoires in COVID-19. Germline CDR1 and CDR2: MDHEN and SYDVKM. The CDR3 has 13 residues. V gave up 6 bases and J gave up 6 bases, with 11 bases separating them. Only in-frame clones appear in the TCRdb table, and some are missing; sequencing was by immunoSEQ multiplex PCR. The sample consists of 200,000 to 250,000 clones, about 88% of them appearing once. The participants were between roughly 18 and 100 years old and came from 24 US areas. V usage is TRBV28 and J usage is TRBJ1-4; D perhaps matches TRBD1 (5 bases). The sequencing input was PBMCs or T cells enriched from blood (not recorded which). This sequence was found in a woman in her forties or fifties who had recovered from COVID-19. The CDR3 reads CASRPPGDEKLFF. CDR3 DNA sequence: TGTGCCAGCAGACCCCCGGGGGATGAAAAACTGTTTTTT.